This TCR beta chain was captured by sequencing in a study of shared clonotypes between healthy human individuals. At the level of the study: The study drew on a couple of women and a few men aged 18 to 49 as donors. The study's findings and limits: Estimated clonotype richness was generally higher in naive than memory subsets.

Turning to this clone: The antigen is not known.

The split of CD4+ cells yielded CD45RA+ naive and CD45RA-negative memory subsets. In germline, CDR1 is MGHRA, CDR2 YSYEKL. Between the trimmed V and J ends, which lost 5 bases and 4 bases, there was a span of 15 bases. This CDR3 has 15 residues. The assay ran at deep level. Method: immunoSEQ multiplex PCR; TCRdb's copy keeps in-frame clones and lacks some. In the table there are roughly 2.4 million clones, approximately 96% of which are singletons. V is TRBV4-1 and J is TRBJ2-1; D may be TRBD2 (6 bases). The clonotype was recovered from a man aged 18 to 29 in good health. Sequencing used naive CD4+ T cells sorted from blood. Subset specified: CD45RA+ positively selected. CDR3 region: CASSNSHGGYNEQFF. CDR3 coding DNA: TGCGCCAGCAGCAACTCCCACGGGGGTTACAATGAGCAGTTCTTC.